Detailed here is one TCR beta chain. Antigen unknown. TCRdb ran MiXCR on the 5' RACE reads and lists one entry per CDR3 protein. Found here are 230,000 or so distinct CDR3 sequences, approximately 8.3% of them singletons; the top ten hold 3%. The CDR3 runs to 14 residues. Germline CDR1 reads SQVTM; CDR2 reads ANQGSEA. Trimming took off 1 base at V and 5 bases at J, with 13 bases between the two ends. Everyone who donated was a healthy Caucasian. This record comes from a study of identical twins. Study-level results: The more abundant beta clonotypes in cord blood had fewer insertions, and memory repertoires did not show this. Within monozygotic twins, out-of-frame TCR alpha sharing was underestimated by the models.

The data also belong to a second study, concerning yellow fever vaccine responses in identical twins.

The chain employs TRBV29-1 and TRBJ2-3; weak D call: TRBD1 (6 bases). Sequenced material: CD8+ T cells sorted from blood. This receptor was obtained from a woman aged 18-35 years in good health. This CDR3 is CSVEGQVPLDTQYF. CDR3 DNA sequence: TGCAGCGTTGAAGGACAGGTACCCCTAGATACGCAGTATTTT.